The clone carrying this TCR beta chain was observed at least ten times. The antigen is not known. cDNA synthesis was performed by 5'RACE with 10-nucleotide random UMIs. MiXCR, applied by TCRdb to the 5' RACE reads, yields one record per CDR3 protein. Of 55,000 to 70,000 distinct CDR3 sequences listed, roughly an eighth are singletons. Volunteers attending a blood bank in Maryland, USA, served as healthy controls. The unsorted libraries originated from 2 million PBMCs kept at -80 C. The sample belongs to a study of neurological immune-mediated disorders. Trimming left V 3 bases short and J 1 base short, with 10 bases between. Germline V CDR1 and CDR2: LNHNV, YYDKDF (reference sequence). This CDR3 is built from 16 residues. Study results and limitations: There were no CDR3 amino acid sequences shared by expanded clones across subjects, a result suggesting private repertoires in all groups.

Input material: PBMCs. This TCR was recovered from a man aged 55-75 years in good health. J is TRBJ2-6 and V is TRBV15, with D maybe TRBD2 (6 bases). This CDR3 is CATSRGRGSGANVLTF. The CDR3 DNA is TGTGCCACCAGCAGGGGCCGGGGGTCTGGGGCCAACGTCCTGACTTTC.